The sequence of this TCR beta chain was determined in a study of blood T cell repertoires in COVID-19. The overall study: Researchers got acute and convalescent COVID-19 samples from the United States, Italy and Spain.

CDR1 is SGHRS, CDR2 YFSETQ, per germline. Deletions cut 0 bases from V and 2 bases from J, with 6 bases between. The CDR3 has 14 amino acids. The age range of participants was about 18 to 95 years, with residence in about 25 US areas. Methods used by the authors: Estimation of nucleated cell counts was performed using reference gene primer amplification. The data were produced by immunoSEQ multiplex PCR, yet TCRdb's version contains in-frame clones alone and is incomplete. V and J calls and clone size are those listed in that table; D and trimming were worked out from the DNA. The table lists about 330,000 clones, approximately 88% of them singletons, with 5% in the top ten.

Sequencing was done on a sample of PBMCs or T cells enriched from blood (not recorded which). V gene TRBV5-1 combines with J gene TRBJ2-4, with D uncertain. The clonotype originates from a man younger than 45 who had recovered from COVID-19. CDR3 coding DNA: TGCGCCAGCAGCTTGGACAGCCCCAAAAACATTCAGTACTTC. This encodes CASSLDSPKNIQYF.